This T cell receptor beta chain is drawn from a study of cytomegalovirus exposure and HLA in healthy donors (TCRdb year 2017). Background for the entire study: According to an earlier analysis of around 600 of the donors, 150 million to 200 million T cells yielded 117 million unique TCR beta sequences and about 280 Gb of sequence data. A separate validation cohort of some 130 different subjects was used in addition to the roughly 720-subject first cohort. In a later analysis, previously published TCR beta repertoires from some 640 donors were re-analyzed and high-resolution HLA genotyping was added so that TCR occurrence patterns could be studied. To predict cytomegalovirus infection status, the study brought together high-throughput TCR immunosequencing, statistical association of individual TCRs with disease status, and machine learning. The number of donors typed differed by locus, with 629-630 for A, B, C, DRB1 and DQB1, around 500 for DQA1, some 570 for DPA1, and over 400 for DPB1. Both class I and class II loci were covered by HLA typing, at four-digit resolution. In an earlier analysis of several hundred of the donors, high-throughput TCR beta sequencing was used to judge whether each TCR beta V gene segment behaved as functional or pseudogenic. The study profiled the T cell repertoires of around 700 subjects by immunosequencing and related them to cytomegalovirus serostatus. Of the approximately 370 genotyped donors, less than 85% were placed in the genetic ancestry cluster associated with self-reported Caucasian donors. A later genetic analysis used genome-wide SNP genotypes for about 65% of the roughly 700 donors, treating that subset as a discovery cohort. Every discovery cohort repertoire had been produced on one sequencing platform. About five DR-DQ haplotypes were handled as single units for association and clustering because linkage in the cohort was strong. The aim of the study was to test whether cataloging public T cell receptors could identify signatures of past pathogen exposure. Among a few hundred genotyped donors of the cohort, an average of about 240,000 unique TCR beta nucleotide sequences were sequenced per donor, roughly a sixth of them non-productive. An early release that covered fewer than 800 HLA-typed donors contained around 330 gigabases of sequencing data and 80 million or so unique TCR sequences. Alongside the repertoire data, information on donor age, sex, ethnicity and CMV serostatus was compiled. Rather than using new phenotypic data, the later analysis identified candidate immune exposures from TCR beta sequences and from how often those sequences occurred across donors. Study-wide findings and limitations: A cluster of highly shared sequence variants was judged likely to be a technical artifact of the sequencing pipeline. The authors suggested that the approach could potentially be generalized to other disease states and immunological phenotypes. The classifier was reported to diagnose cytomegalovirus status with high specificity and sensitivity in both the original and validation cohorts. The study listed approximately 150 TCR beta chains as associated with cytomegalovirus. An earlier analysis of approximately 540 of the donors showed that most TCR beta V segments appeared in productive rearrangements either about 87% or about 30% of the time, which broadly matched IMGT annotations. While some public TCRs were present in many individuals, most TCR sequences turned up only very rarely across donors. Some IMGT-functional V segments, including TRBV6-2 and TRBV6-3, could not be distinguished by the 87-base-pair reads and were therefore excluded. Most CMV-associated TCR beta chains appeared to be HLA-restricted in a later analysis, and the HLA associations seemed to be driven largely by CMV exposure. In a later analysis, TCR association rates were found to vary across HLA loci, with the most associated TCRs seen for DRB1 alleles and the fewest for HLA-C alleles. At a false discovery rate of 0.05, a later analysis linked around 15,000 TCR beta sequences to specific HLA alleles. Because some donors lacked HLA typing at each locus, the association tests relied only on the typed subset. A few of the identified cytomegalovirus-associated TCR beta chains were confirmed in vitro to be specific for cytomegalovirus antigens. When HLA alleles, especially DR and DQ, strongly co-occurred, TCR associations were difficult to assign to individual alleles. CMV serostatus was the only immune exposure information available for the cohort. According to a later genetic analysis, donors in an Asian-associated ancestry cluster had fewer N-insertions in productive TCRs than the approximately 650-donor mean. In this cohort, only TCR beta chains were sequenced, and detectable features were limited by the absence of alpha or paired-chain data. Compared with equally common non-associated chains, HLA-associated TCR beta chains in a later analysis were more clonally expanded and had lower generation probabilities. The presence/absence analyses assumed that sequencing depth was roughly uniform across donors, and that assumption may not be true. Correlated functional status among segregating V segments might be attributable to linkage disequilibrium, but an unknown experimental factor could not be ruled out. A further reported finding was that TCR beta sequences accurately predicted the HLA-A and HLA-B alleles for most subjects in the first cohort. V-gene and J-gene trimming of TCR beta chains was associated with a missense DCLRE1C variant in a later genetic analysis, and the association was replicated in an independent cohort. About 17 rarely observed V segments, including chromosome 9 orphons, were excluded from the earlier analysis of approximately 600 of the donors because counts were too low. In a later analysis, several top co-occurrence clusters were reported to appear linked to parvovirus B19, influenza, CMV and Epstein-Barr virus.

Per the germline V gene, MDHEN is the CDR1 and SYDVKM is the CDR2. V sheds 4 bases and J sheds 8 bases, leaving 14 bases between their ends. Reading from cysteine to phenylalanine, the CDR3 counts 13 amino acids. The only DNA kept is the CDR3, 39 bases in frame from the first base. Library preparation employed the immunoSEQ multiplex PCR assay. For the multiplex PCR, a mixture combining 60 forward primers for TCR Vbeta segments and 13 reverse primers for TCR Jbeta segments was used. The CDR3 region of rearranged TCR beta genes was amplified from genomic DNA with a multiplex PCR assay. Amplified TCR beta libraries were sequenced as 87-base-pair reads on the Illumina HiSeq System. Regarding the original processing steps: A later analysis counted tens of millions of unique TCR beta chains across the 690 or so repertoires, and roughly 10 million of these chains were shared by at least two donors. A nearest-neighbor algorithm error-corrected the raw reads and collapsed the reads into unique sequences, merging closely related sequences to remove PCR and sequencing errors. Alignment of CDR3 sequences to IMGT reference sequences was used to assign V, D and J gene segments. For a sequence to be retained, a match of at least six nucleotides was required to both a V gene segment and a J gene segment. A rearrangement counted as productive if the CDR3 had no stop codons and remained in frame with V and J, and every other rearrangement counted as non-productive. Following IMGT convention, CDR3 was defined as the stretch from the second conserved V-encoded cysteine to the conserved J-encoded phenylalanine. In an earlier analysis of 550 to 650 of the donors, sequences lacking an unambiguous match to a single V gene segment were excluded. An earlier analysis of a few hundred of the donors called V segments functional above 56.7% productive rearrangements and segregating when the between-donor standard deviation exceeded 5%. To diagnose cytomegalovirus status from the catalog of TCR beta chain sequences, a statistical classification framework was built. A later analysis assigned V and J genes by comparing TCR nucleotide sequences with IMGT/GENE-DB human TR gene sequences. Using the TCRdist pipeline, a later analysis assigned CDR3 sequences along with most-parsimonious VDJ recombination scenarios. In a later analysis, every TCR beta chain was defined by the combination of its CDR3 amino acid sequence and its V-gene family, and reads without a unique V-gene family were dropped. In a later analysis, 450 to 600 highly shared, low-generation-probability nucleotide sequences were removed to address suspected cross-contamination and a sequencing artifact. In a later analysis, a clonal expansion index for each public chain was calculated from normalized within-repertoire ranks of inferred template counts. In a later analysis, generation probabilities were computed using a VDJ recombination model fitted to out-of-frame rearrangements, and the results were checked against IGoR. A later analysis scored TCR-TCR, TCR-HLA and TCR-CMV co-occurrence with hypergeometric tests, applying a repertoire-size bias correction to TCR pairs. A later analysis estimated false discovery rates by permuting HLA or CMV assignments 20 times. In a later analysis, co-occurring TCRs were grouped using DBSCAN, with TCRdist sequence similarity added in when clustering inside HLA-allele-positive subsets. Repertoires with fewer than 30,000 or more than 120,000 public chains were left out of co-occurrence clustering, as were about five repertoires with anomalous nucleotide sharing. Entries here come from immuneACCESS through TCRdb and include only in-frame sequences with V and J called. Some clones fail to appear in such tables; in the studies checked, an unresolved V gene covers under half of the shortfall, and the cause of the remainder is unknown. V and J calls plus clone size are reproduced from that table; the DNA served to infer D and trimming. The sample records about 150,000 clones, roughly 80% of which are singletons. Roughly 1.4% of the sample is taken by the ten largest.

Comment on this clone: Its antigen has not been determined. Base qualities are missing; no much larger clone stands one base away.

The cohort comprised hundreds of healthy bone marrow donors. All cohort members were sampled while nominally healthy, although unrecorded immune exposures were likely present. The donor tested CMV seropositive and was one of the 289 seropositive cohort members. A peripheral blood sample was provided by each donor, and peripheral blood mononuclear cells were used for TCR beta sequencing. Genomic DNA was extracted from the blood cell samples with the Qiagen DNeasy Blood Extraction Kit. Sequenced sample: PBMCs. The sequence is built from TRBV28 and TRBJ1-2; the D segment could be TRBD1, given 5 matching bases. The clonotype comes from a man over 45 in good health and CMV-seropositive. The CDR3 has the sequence CASSSEQGFGYTF. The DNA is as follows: TGTGCCAGCAGTTCGGAGCAGGGTTTCGGCTACACCTTC.